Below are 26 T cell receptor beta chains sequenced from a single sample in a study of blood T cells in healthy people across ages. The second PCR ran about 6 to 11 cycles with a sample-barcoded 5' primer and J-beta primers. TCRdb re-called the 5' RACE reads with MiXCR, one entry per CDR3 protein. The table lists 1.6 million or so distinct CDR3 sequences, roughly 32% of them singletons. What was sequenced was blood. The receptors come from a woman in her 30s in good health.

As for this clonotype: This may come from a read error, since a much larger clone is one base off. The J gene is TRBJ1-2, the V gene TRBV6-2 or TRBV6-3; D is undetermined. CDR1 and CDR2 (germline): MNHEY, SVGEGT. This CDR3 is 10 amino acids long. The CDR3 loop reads CASRDYGCTF. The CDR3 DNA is TGTGCCAGCAGAGACTATGGCTGCACCTTC.

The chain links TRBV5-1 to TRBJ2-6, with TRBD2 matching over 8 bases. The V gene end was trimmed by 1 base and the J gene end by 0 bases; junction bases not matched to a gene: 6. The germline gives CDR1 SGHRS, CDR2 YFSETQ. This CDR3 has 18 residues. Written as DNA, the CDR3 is TGCGCCAGCAGCTTGCGAGCGGGAGTTCACTCTGGGGCCAACGTCCTGACTTTC. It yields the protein CASSLRAGVHSGANVLTF.

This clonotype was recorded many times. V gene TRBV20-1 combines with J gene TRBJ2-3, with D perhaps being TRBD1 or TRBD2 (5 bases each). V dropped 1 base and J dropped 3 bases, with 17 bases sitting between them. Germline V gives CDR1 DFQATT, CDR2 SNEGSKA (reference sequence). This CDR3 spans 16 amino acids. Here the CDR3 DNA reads TGCAGTGCTAGAGGGATGGGGACCCCGAAGACAGATACGCAGTATTTT. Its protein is CSARGMGTPKTDTQYF.

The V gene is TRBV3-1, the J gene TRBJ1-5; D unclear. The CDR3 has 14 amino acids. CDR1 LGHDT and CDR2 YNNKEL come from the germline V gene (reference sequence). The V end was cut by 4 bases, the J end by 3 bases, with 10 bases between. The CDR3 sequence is CASSPDKANQPQHF. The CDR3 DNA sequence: TGTGCCAGCAGCCCAGATAAGGCCAATCAGCCCCAGCATTTT. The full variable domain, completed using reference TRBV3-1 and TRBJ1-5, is DTAVSQTPKYLVTQMGNDKSIKCEQNLGHDTMYWYKQDSKKFLKIMFSYNNKELIINETVPNRFSPKSPDKAHLNLHINSLELGDSAVYFCASSPDKANQPQHFGDGTRLSIL.

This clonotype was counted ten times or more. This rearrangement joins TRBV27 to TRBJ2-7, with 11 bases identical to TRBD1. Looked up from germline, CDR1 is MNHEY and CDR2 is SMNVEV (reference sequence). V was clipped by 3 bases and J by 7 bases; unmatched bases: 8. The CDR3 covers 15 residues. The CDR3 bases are TGTGCCAGCAGTTTCGCCGGGACAGGGGGTCGGGAGCAGTACTTC. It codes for CASSFAGTGGREQYF.

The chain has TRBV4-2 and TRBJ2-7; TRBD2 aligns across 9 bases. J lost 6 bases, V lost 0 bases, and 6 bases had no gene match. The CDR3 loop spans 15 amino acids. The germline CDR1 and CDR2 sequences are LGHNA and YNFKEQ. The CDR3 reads CASSQDLAGRGEQYF. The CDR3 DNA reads TGTGCCAGCAGCCAAGACCTAGCGGGGCGCGGCGAGCAGTACTTC.

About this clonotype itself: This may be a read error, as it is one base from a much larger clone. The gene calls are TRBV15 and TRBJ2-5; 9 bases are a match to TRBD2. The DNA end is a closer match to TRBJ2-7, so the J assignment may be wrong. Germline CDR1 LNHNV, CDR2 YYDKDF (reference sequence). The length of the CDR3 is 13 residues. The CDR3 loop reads CATGSGSGYEQYF. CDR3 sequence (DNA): TGTGCCACCGGTAGCGGGAGTGGGTACGAGCAGTACTTC.

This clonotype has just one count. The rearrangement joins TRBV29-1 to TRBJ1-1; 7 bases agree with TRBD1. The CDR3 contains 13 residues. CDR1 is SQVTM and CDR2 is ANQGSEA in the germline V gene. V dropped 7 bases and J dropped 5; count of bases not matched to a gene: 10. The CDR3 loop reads CSGDDRVGTEAFF. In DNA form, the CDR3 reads TGCAGCGGGGATGACAGGGTAGGAACTGAAGCTTTCTTT.

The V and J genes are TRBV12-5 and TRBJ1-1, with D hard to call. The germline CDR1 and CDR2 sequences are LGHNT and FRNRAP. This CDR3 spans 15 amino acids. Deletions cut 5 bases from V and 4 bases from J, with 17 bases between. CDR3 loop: CASGVEGRMATEAFF. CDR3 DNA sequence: TGTGCTAGTGGTGTAGAAGGTAGGATGGCCACTGAAGCTTTCTTT.

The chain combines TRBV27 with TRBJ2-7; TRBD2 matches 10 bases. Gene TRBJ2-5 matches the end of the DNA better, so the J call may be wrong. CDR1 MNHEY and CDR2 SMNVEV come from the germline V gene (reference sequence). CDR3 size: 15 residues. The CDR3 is CASSLALAGDETQYF. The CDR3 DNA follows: TGTGCCAGCAGTTTGGCCCTAGCGGGGGATGAGACCCAGTACTTC.

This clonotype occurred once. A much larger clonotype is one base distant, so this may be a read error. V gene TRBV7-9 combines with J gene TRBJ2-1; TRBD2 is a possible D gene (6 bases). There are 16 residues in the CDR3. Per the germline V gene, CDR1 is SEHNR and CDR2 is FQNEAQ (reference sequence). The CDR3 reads CGSSSARGLTNNEQFF. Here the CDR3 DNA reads TGTGGCAGCAGCTCCGCTCGGGGACTTACCAACAATGAGCAGTTCTTC.

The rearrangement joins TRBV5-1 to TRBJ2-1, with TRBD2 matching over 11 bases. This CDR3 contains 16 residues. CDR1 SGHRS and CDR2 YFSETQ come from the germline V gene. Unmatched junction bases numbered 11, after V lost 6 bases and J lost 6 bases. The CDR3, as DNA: TGCGCCAGCAACCCCGATCTAGCGGGGGGCTGCAATGAGCAGTTCTTC. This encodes CASNPDLAGGCNEQFF.

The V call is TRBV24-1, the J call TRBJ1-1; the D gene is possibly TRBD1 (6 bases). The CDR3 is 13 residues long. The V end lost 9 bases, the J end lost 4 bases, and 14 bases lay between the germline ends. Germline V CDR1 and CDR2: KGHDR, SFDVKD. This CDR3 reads CATQTQGSTEAFF. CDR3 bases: TGTGCCACCCAAACACAGGGTTCCACTGAAGCTTTCTTT.

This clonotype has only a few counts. The CDR3 sequence is CSAIPGQINQPQHF. The DNA for the CDR3 is TGCAGTGCTATCCCGGGACAGATAAATCAGCCCCAGCATTTT. This rearrangement joins TRBV20-1 to TRBJ1-5, with TRBD1 matching 7 bases. Germline V gene sequence: CDR1 DFQATT, CDR2 SNEGSKA (reference sequence). The V gene end was trimmed by 4 bases and the J gene end by 4 bases; junction bases not matched to a gene: 7. The CDR3 covers 14 residues.

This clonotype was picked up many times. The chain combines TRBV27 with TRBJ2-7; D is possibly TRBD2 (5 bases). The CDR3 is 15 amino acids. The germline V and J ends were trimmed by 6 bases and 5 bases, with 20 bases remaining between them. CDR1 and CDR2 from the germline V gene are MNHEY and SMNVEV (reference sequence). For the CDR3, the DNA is TGTGCCAGCAGACTTGGACTGAACGATCTCGACGAGCAGTACTTC. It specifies CASRLGLNDLDEQYF.

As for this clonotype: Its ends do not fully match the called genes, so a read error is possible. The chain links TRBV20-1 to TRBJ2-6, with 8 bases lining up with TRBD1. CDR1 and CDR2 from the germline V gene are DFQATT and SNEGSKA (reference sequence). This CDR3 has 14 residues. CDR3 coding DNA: TGCAGTGCTACGGACAGGGTTGGGGCCACCGTCCTGACTTTC. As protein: CSATDRVGATVLTF.

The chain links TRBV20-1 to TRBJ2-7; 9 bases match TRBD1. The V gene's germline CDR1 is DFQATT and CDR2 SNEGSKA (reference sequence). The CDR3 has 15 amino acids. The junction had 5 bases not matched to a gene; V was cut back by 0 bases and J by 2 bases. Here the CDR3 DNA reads TGCAGTGCTAGAGATAGTCGGGACAGGGCCTACGAGCAGTACTTC. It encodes CSARDSRDRAYEQYF.

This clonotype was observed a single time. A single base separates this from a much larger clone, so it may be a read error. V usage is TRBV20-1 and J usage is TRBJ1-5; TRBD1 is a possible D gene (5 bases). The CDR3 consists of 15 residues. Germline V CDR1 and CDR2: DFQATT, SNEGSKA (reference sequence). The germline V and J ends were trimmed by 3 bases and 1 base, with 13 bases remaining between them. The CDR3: CSASKGFGSNQPQHF. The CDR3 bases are TGCAGTGCTAGTAAGGGGTTTGGGAGCAATCAGCCCCAGCATTTT.

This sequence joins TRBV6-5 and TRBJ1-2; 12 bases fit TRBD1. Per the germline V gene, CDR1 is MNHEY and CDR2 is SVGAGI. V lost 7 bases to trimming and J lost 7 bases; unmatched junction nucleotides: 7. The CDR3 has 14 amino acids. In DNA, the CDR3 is TGTGCCAGCAAATCCGGGACAGGGGGCCGTGGCTACACCTTC. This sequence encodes CASKSGTGGRGYTF.

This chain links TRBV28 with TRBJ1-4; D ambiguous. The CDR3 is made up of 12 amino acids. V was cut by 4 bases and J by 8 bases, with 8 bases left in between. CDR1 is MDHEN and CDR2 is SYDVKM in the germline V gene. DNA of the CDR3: TGTGCCAGCAGTTCATGGAGGGAAAAACTGTTTTTT. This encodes CASSSWREKLFF.

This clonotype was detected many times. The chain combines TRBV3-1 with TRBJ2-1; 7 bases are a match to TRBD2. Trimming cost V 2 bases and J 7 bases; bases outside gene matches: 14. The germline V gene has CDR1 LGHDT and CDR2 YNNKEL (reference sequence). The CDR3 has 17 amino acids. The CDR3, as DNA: TGTGCCAGCAGCCAAACCCACTTTGGCGGGAGAAGGAATGAGCAGTTCTTC. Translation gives CASSQTHFGGRRNEQFF.

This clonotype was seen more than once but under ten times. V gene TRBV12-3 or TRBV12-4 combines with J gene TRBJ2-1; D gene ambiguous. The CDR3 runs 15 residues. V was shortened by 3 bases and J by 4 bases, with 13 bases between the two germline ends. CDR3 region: CASSFLGGDYNEQFF. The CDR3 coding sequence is TGTGCCAGCAGTTTCTTAGGCGGAGATTACAATGAGCAGTTCTTC.

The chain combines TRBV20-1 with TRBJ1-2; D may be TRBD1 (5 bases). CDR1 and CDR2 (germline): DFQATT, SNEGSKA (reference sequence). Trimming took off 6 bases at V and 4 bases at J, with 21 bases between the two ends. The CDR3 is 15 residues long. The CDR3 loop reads CSATGGVSIAYGYTF. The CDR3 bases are TGCAGTGCCACGGGGGGGGTGTCTATTGCCTATGGCTACACCTTC.

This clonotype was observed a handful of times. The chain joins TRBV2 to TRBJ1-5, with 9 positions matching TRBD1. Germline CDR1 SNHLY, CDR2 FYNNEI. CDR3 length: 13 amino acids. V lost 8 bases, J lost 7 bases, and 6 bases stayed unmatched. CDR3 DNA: TGTGCCAGCGGAGGGACAGGGATGCAGCCCCAGCATTTT. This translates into CASGGTGMQPQHF.

Written as DNA, the CDR3 is TGTGCCAGCAGCTCGACATTCTATTCGTATAGCAATCAGCCCCAGCATTTT. Translating gives CASSSTFYSYSNQPQHF. This rearrangement joins TRBV7-2 to TRBJ1-5; D uncertain. V was pared by 4 bases and J by 0 bases, with 16 bases between. CDR3 length: 17 residues. CDR1 and CDR2 from the germline V gene are SGHTA and FQGNSA. The full variable domain, rest sourced from reference TRBV7-2 and TRBJ1-5, is GAGVSQSPSNKVTEKGKDVELRCDPISGHTALYWYRQSLGQGLEFLIYFQGNSAPDKSGLPSDRFSAERTGGSVSTLTIQRTQQEDSAVYLCASSSTFYSYSNQPQHFGDGTRLSIL.

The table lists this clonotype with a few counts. CDR3 in amino acids: CASSPMGPSGQETQYF. CDR3 sequence (DNA): TGTGCCAGCAGCCCGATGGGGCCTAGCGGTCAAGAGACCCAGTACTTC. The genes are TRBV7-3 and TRBJ2-5, with 7 bases that match TRBD2. Trimming took 5 bases from V and 2 from J; bases not matched to a gene: 11. The CDR3 is made up of 16 amino acids. CDR1 and CDR2 (germline): SGHTA, FQGTGA. Complete variable domain (other parts from reference TRBV7-3 and TRBJ2-5): GAGVSQTPSNKVTEKGKYVELRCDPISGHTALYWYRQSLGQGPEFLIYFQGTGAADDSGLPNDRFFAVRPEGSVSTLKIQRTERGDSAVYLCASSPMGPSGQETQYFGPGTRLLVL.